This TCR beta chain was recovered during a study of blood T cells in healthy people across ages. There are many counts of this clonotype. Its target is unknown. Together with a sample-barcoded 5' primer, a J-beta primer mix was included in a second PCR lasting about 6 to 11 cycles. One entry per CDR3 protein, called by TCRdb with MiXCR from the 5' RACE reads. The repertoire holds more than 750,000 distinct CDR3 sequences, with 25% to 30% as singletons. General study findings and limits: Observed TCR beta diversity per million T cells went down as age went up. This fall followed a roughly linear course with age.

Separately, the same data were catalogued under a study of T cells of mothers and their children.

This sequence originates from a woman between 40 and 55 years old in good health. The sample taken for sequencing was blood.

The CDR3 region has the DNA TGTGCTAGCGGGGTTGGAGCCTTCTCCTATAATTCACCCCTCCACTTT. This encodes CASGVGAFSYNSPLHF. The chain uses TRBV12-3 or TRBV12-4 and TRBJ1-6; D remains unclear. The CDR3 contains 16 residues.